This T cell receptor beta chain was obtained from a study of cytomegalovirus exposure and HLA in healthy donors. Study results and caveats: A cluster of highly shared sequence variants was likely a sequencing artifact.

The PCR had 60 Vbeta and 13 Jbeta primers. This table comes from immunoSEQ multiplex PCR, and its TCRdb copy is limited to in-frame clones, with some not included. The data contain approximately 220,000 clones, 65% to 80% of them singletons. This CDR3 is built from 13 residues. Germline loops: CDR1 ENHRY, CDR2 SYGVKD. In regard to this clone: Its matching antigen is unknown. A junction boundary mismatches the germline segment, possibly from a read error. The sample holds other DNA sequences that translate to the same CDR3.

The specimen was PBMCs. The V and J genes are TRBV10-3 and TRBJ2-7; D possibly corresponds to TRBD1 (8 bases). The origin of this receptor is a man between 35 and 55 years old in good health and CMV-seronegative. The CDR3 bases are TGTGCCGTCAACAGGGGGGGCTCCTACGAGCAATACTTC. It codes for CAVNRGGSYEQYF.